This entry lists 30 T cell receptor beta chains sequenced from one sample in a study of T cell responses to AZD1222 COVID-19 vaccine. Sequencing used immunoSEQ multiplex PCR; TCRdb keeps in-frame clones, though not all of them. The sample consists of approximately 150,000 clones, approximately 90% of them appearing once. The sample in question was peripheral blood, obtained 28 days after the second dose of the MenACWY control vaccine. The receptors derive from an adult who received the MenACWY meningococcal vaccine as a control.

The V and J genes are TRBV24-1 and TRBJ2-5; 7 bases match TRBD1. Germline V gene lookup returns CDR1 KGHDR and CDR2 SFDVKD. This CDR3 is built from 14 residues. The V segment lost 5 bases and the J segment 4 bases; nucleotides outside the gene matches: 6. The CDR3 region is CATSVKGARETQYF. The CDR3 coding sequence is TGTGCCACCAGTGTAAAGGGGGCGAGAGAGACCCAGTACTTC.

This clone was recorded once. The chain combines TRBV5-1 with TRBJ2-7; possibly TRBD1 or TRBD2 for D (7 bases each). In germline, CDR1 is SGHRS, CDR2 YFSETQ. The V end was cut by 4 bases, the J end by 1 base, with 12 bases between. There are 14 residues in the CDR3. The CDR3: CASSKQGGSYEQYF. Written as DNA, the CDR3 is TGCGCCAGCAGCAAGCAGGGGGGGTCCTACGAGCAGTACTTC.

The DNA of the CDR3 is TGTGCCAGCAGTCCGCGGACAGGACAGACCTACGAGCAGTACTTC. Translated: CASSPRTGQTYEQYF. The chain couples TRBV28 to TRBJ2-7; 7 bases fit TRBD1. Germline values: CDR1 MDHEN, CDR2 SYDVKM. Trimming at V came to 5 bases and at J to 2 bases, leaving 9 bases not matched to a gene. The CDR3 spans 15 residues.

This chain links TRBV5-1 with TRBJ2-3, with TRBD1 identical over 7 bases. CDR1 is SGHRS and CDR2 is YFSETQ in the germline V gene. With 0 bases clipped from V and 1 base from J, the junction kept 5 bases outside the gene matches. The CDR3 is 16 amino acids. The CDR3 nucleotides read TGCGCCAGCAGCTTGGCCGCAGGGGGTGGCACAGATACGCAGTATTTT. Amino acids: CASSLAAGGGTDTQYF.

The chain combines TRBV6-5 with TRBJ1-5; no clear D. The CDR3 covers 14 residues. V was trimmed by 2 bases and J by 7 bases, leaving 12 bases between them. Germline CDR1 and CDR2: MNHEY and SVGAGI. This chain's CDR3 is CASSYEPHGQPQHF. CDR3 nucleotide sequence: TGTGCCAGCAGTTACGAGCCGCATGGGCAGCCCCAGCATTTT.

The chain employs TRBV7-8 and TRBJ2-1; perhaps D is TRBD1 or TRBD2 (6 bases each). The CDR3 is 14 amino acids. Germline values: CDR1 SGHVS, CDR2 FQNEAQ. Deletions cut 8 bases from V and 2 bases from J, with 13 bases between. The CDR3 DNA reads TGTGCCAGCGAGGACGGGGGCCCCTACAATGAGCAGTTCTTC. This sequence encodes CASEDGGPYNEQFF.

The chain recombines TRBV10-3 with TRBJ2-7; possibly TRBD1 for D (5 bases). The CDR3 has 14 amino acids. V was shortened by 1 base and J by 3 bases, with 10 bases between the two germline ends. Germline assignment: CDR1 ENHRY and CDR2 SYGVKD. In DNA form, the CDR3 reads TGTGCCATCAGTGAGTTAGGGGCAAACTACGAGCAGTACTTC. Translating gives CAISELGANYEQYF.

J is TRBJ1-2 and V is TRBV5-4, with TRBD1 as a possible D gene (5 bases). The CDR3 totals 13 residues. The germline CDR1 and CDR2 sequences are SGHNT and YYREEE (reference sequence). The V end was cut by 4 bases, the J end by 8 bases, with 15 bases between. The CDR3, as DNA: TGTGCCAGCAGCCCACCTCTGGGGGACGGCTACACCTTC. This translates into CASSPPLGDGYTF.

CDR3 in amino acids: CASSLAVSRGPDEQYF. The CDR3 bases are TGTGCCAGCAGCTTAGCGGTAAGCAGGGGGCCCGACGAGCAGTACTTC. V usage is TRBV7-2 and J usage is TRBJ2-7, with 8 bases matching TRBD1. Germline V CDR1 and CDR2: SGHTA, FQGNSA. Germline trimming cut 0 bases from V and 5 bases from J; bases unmatched to any gene: 9. This CDR3 contains 16 residues.

The chain recombines TRBV11-2 with TRBJ2-3, with 9 bases matching TRBD2. This CDR3 is 15 amino acids long. V lost 5 bases, J lost 4 bases, and 7 bases stayed unmatched. Germline lookup yields CDR1 SGHAT and CDR2 FQNNGV. CDR3 in DNA: TGTGCCAGCAGCCTCGTAGCGGGAGTGCCAGATACGCAGTATTTT. This sequence encodes CASSLVAGVPDTQYF.

This chain uses TRBV15 with TRBJ2-3, with D unclear. CDR1 and CDR2 from the germline V gene are LNHNV and YYDKDF (reference sequence). The CDR3 has 14 residues. V was shortened by 0 bases and J by 1 base, with 5 bases between the two germline ends. CDR3 region: CATSRDPRTDTQYF. DNA of the CDR3: TGTGCCACCAGCAGAGATCCCCGCACAGATACGCAGTATTTT. Full variable domain (rest looked up from reference TRBV15 and TRBJ2-3): DAMVIQNPRYQVTQFGKPVTLSCSQTLNHNVMYWYQQKSSQAPKLLFHYYDKDFNNEADTPDNFQSRRPNTSFCFLDIRSPGLGDTAMYLCATSRDPRTDTQYFGPGTRLTVL.

V usage is TRBV7-8 and J usage is TRBJ2-6; D not certain. The V end was cut by 4 bases, the J end by 0 bases, with 4 bases between. Looked up from germline, CDR1 is SGHVS and CDR2 is FQNEAQ. This CDR3 contains 14 residues. CDR3 amino acids: CASSWDSGANVLTF. The CDR3 DNA sequence: TGTGCCAGCAGCTGGGACTCTGGGGCCAACGTCCTGACTTTC.

J is TRBJ2-4 and V is TRBV28, with D possibly being TRBD1 (6 bases). V was clipped by 2 bases and J by 0 bases, with 14 bases between them. The CDR3 runs 17 residues. CDR1 MDHEN and CDR2 SYDVKM come from the germline V gene. The CDR3 reads CASSLARGLLAKNIQYF. The CDR3 nucleotides are TGTGCCAGCAGTTTAGCCAGGGGCCTATTAGCCAAAAACATTCAGTACTTC.

The CDR3 DNA is TGTGCCAGCAGCCCCCTAAGCGGCAGGGGAGTAGGAAACACCATATATTTT. Translating gives CASSPLSGRGVGNTIYF. This chain links TRBV7-2 with TRBJ1-3, with D perhaps TRBD1 (6 bases). CDR3 length: 17 amino acids. V was shortened by 5 bases and J by 4 bases, with 21 bases between the two germline ends. The germline gives CDR1 SGHTA, CDR2 FQGNSA. Full variable domain (rest looked up from reference TRBV7-2 and TRBJ1-3): GAGVSQSPSNKVTEKGKDVELRCDPISGHTALYWYRQSLGQGLEFLIYFQGNSAPDKSGLPSDRFSAERTGGSVSTLTIQRTQQEDSAVYLCASSPLSGRGVGNTIYFGEGSWLTVV.

The chain uses TRBV6-5 and TRBJ2-7; D is undetermined. The CDR3 extends over 12 amino acids. Germline V gene lookup returns CDR1 MNHEY and CDR2 SVGAGI. The germline V and J ends were trimmed by 0 bases and 4 bases, with 4 bases remaining between them. CDR3 region: CASSYSPYEQYF. CDR3 coding DNA: TGTGCCAGCAGTTACTCTCCTTACGAGCAGTACTTC.

The chain combines TRBV3-1 (or the pseudogene TRBV3-2) with TRBJ1-4; tentative D call: TRBD1 (5 bases). CDR1 is LGHDT and CDR2 is YNNKEL in the germline V gene (reference sequence). This CDR3 region has 14 residues. Trimming took 4 bases from V and 8 from J, leaving 14 bases between them. This chain's CDR3 is CASSPAGIGEKLFF. DNA of the CDR3: TGTGCCAGCAGCCCAGCAGGGATAGGGGAAAAACTGTTTTTT.

This clone was seen once. The chain has TRBV6-6 and TRBJ1-6; TRBD1 aligns across 9 bases. In germline, CDR1 is MNHNY, CDR2 SVGAGI (reference sequence). The trim removed 6 bases at V and 5 bases at J, leaving 2 bases unmatched. This CDR3 comprises 14 residues. This CDR3 reads CASRQGANNSPLHF. The DNA of the CDR3 is TGTGCCAGCAGACAGGGGGCCAATAATTCACCCCTCCACTTT.

The count of this clone is one. The chain recombines TRBV19 with TRBJ2-3; D may be TRBD2 (6 bases). The CDR3 runs 14 residues. Germline V lookup: CDR1 LNHDA, CDR2 SQIVND (reference sequence). The V gene lost 7 bases and the J gene lost 6 bases, with 17 bases spanning the gap. The CDR3 sequence: CASIGSRLGDTQYF. CDR3 sequence (DNA): TGTGCCAGTATCGGGAGCCGCCTAGGGGATACGCAGTATTTT.

This sequence joins TRBV18 and TRBJ1-5; no clear D. Trimming cost V 3 bases and J 3 bases, with 9 bases left between them. Per germline, CDR1 KGHSH and CDR2 LQKENI. The CDR3 is made up of 14 amino acids. The CDR3 DNA follows: TGTGCCAGCTCACCCGGACTGATCAATCAGCCCCAGCATTTT. Protein: CASSPGLINQPQHF.

This chain uses TRBV19 with TRBJ1-1; D ambiguous. V lost 3 bases and J lost 10, with 18 bases in between. This CDR3 region has 14 residues. Germline lookup yields CDR1 LNHDA and CDR2 SQIVND (reference sequence). CDR3 residues: CASSIISTSGGAFF. The CDR3, as DNA: TGTGCCAGTAGTATTATTTCCACCTCCGGAGGAGCTTTCTTT.

This rearrangement joins TRBV5-4 to TRBJ2-1, with TRBD2 matching over 12 bases. This CDR3 has 15 residues. V dropped 7 bases and J dropped 5; count of bases not matched to a gene: 7. CDR1 is SGHNT and CDR2 is YYREEE in the germline V gene (reference sequence). DNA for the CDR3: TGTGCCAGCGTTTCCCGGACTAGCGGGAACAATGAGCAGTTCTTC. The encoded protein is CASVSRTSGNNEQFF.

The chain uses TRBV5-5 and TRBJ2-7, with D unclear. This CDR3 has 15 amino acids. From germline, CDR1 is SGHKS and CDR2 YYEKEE (reference sequence). V lost 4 bases to trimming and J lost 3 bases, with 17 bases between them. CDR3 region: CASSLEALLRYEQYF. As DNA, the CDR3 is TGTGCCAGCAGCCTGGAAGCCCTTCTTCGCTACGAGCAGTACTTC.

J is TRBJ2-5 and V is TRBV11-2; 14 nucleotides match TRBD2. The CDR3 contains 16 residues. Trimming removed 3 bases from V and 3 bases from J; junction bases left unmatched: 3. Germline CDR1 reads SGHAT; CDR2 reads FQNNGV. CDR3 sequence reads: CASSFGLAGGEETQYF. Here the CDR3 DNA reads TGTGCCAGCAGCTTCGGACTAGCGGGAGGTGAAGAGACCCAGTACTTC.

The chain combines TRBV5-1 with TRBJ1-6; no definite D call. The V and J ends lost 4 bases and 9 bases respectively, with 8 bases between them. The length of the CDR3 is 12 residues. Germline assignment: CDR1 SGHRS and CDR2 YFSETQ. CDR3 nucleotides: TGCGCCAGCAGCGGCGATAGTTCACCCCTCCACTTT. Translating gives CASSGDSSPLHF. The full variable domain, its missing parts supplied by reference TRBV5-1 and TRBJ1-6, is KAGVTQTPRYLIKTRGQQVTLSCSPISGHRSVSWYQQTPGQGLQFLFEYFSETQRNKGNFPGRFSGRQFSNSRSEMNVSTLELGDSALYLCASSGDSSPLHFGNGTRLTVT.

This sequence joins TRBV9 and TRBJ2-7; D perhaps matches TRBD2 (6 bases). CDR3 length: 15 amino acids. The germline gives CDR1 SGDLS, CDR2 YYNGEE. Between the trimmed V and J ends, which lost 0 bases and 2 bases, there was a span of 12 bases. CDR3 coding DNA: TGTGCCAGCAGCGTAGCTGATGGGGGGACCTACGAGCAGTACTTC. This codes for CASSVADGGTYEQYF.

This chain joins TRBV5-1 and TRBJ1-1; D remains unclear. CDR1 SGHRS and CDR2 YFSETQ come from the germline V gene. Between the trimmed V and J ends, which lost 1 base and 1 base, there was a span of 2 bases. The CDR3 extends over 12 amino acids. CDR3 region: CASSLQNTEAFF. Here the CDR3 DNA reads TGCGCCAGCAGCTTGCAGAACACTGAAGCTTTCTTT.

This chain joins TRBV10-3 and TRBJ1-5; TRBD1 might be the D (6 bases). There are 13 residues in the CDR3. Germline V lookup: CDR1 ENHRY, CDR2 SYGVKD. The V gene lost 6 bases and the J gene lost 3 bases, with 9 bases spanning the gap. The CDR3 spells CAIRDSDNQPQHF. The CDR3 DNA reads as TGTGCCATCAGGGACAGCGACAATCAGCCCCAGCATTTT.

V gene TRBV7-2 combines with J gene TRBJ2-7; no reliable D call. Trimming removed 3 bases from V and 3 bases from J, with 12 bases in between. This CDR3 contains 14 residues. Germline CDR1 SGHTA, CDR2 FQGNSA. The CDR3 coding sequence is TGTGCCAGCAGCTTTAGCTCTCGGAGCTACGAGCAGTACTTC. As protein: CASSFSSRSYEQYF.

The V call is TRBV7-2, the J call TRBJ2-7; D is possibly TRBD2 (6 bases). The V and J ends lost 5 bases and 3 bases respectively, with 14 bases between them. The CDR3 has 14 residues. Germline V gene data show CDR1 as SGHTA and CDR2 as FQGNSA. In DNA, the CDR3 is TGTGCCAGCAGCCCCGGGACTGTCGACTACGAGCAGTACTTC. It codes for CASSPGTVDYEQYF.

V is TRBV7-2 and J is TRBJ1-5, with 7 positions matching TRBD1. Trimming took 4 bases from V and 3 from J; bases not matched to a gene: 6. The CDR3 runs to 15 residues. The germline V gene has CDR1 SGHTA and CDR2 FQGNSA. CDR3 bases: TGTGCCAGCAGCTCCCAGGGGGGAGTCAATCAGCCCCAGCATTTT. Protein product: CASSSQGGVNQPQHF. Full variable domain (missing parts from reference TRBV7-2 and TRBJ1-5): GAGVSQSPSNKVTEKGKDVELRCDPISGHTALYWYRQSLGQGLEFLIYFQGNSAPDKSGLPSDRFSAERTGGSVSTLTIQRTQQEDSAVYLCASSSQGGVNQPQHFGDGTRLSIL.